This entry features one T cell receptor beta chain sequence. Its matching antigen is unknown. The data derive from a study of vaccination and CD4 T cells after COVID-19. The overall study: Timing of post-vaccine sample collection was a median approximately 79 days after dose two, with a range of 14 to 241. Stimulation used overlapping spike peptides from SARS-CoV-2, HCoV-NL63, HCoV-OC43 and HCoV-229E.

Specified treatment: roughly 10-day PBMC culture with coronavirus spike peptide pools or control peptides (ViraFEST assay). The CDR3 totals 15 residues. Germline V gene data show CDR1 as MDHEN and CDR2 as SYDVKM. With 5 bases removed from V and 8 bases from J, the gap between germline ends came to 21 bases. Cultured CD4+ T-cell DNA underwent Oncomine TCR Beta short-read sequencing. Genomic DNA from cultured CD4+ T cells was extracted. Via MiXCR, TCRdb re-called the PCR reads, giving one row per CDR3 protein. The sample lists 10,000 to 15,000 distinct CDR3 sequences, just under 75% occurring once. V usage is TRBV28 and J usage is TRBJ1-2; a possible D gene is TRBD1 (5 bases). Material: CD4+ T cells from blood, cultured in vitro. The source is a human donor who had recovered from COVID-19. CDR3 sequence reads: CASSIPPGLGAGYTF. The DNA of the CDR3 is TGTGCCAGCAGTATTCCACCGGGACTCGGGGCGGGCTACACCTTC.